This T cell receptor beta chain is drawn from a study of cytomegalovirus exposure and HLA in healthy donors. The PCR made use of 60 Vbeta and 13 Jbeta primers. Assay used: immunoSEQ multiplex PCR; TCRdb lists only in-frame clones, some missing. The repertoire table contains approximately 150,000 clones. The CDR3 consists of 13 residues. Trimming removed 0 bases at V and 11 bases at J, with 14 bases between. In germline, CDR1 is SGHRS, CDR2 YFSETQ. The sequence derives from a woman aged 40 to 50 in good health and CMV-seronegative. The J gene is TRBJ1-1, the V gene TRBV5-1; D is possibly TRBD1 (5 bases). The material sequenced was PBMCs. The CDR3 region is CASSLGQTKGAFF. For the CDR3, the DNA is TGCGCCAGCAGCTTGGGACAGACAAAGGGGGCTTTCTTT.